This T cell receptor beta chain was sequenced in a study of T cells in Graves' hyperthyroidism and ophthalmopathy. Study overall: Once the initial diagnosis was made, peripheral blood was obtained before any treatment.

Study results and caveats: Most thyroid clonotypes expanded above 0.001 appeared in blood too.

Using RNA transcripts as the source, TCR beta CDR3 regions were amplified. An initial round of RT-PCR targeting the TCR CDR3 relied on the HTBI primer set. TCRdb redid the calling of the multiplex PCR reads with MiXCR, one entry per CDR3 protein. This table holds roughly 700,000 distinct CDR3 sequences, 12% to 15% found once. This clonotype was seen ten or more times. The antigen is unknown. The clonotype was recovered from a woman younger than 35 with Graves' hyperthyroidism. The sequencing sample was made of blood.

The CDR3: CASSLDRLAGGREQFF. The DNA of the CDR3 is TGTGCCAGCAGCTTAGATCGGCTAGCGGGAGGACGGGAGCAGTTCTTC. V usage is TRBV11-2 and J usage is TRBJ2-1, with 11 bases fitting TRBD2. CDR1 is SGHAT, CDR2 FQNNGV, per germline. After removal of 0 bases from V and 10 bases from J, the junction contained 8 bases not matched to a gene. CDR3 length equals 16 residues.